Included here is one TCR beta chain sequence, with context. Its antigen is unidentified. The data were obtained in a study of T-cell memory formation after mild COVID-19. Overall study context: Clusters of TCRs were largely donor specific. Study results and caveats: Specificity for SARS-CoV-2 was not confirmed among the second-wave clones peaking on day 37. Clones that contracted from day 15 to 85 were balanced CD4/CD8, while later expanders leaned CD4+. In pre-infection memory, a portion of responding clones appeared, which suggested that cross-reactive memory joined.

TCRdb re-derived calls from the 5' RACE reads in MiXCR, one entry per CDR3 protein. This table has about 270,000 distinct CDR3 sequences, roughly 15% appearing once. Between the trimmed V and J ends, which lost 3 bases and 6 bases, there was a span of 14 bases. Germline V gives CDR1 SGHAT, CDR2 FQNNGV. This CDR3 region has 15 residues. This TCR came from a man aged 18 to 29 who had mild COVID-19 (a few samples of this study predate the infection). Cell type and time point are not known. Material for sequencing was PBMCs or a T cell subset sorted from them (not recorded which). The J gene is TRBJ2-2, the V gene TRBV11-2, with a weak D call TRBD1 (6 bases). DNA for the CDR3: TGTGCCAGCAGCTTCCGGACAGTATTGCCCGGGGAGCTGTTTTTT. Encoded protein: CASSFRTVLPGELFF.